One sample yielded the 14 T cell receptor beta chains listed below, sequenced in a study of early stage breast cancer tumors. Produced via immunoSEQ multiplex PCR; TCRdb's table is partial and in-frame only. In the table there are about 69,000 clones, around 80% of which are singletons. The material sequenced was blood. These receptors were taken from a person aged 35-50 years with breast cancer.

The V gene is TRBV19, the J gene TRBJ1-1; D is possibly TRBD1 (6 bases). This CDR3 is built from 16 residues. The V gene lost 0 bases and the J gene lost 10 bases, with 21 bases spanning the gap. CDR1 is LNHDA and CDR2 is SQIVND in the germline V gene (reference sequence). CDR3 sequence (DNA): TGTGCCAGTAGTATAGAGGGACAAGAGTTTGAAGGTAGAGCTTTCTTT. This translates into CASSIEGQEFEGRAFF.

This sequence joins TRBV5-6 and TRBJ2-3; D possibly corresponds to TRBD1 (5 bases). The V end was cut by 2 bases, the J end by 1 base, with 8 bases between. Germline CDR1 and CDR2: SGHDT and YYEEEE. This CDR3 is built from 14 residues. The DNA for the CDR3 is TGTGCCAGCAGCTTCAGGGCTGGCACAGATACGCAGTATTTT. Protein sequence: CASSFRAGTDTQYF.

The chain combines TRBV5-6 with TRBJ2-7; TRBD2 is a possible D gene (6 bases). Germline loops: CDR1 SGHDT, CDR2 YYEEEE. This CDR3 spans 15 amino acids. V lost 6 bases to trimming and J lost 0 bases, with 16 bases between them. The CDR3 region has the DNA TGTGCCAGCAAGGGAGGTTCCCACCTCTCCTACGAGCAGTACTTC. Translated, it gives CASKGGSHLSYEQYF.

The chain carries TRBV28 and TRBJ2-2; 9 bases line up with TRBD1. Losses at the gene ends were 2 bases for V and 5 bases for J; bases not matched to a gene: 3. The CDR3 consists of 15 residues. Germline V lookup: CDR1 MDHEN, CDR2 SYDVKM. The CDR3 is CASSLTGGWTGELFF. DNA for the CDR3: TGTGCCAGCAGTTTAACAGGGGGCTGGACCGGGGAGCTGTTTTTT.

This clone appeared a single time. The CDR3 coding sequence is TGCGCCAGCAGCTTGCAGGGTTTCGGAAACACCATATATTTT. Protein: CASSLQGFGNTIYF. This chain connects TRBV5-1 to TRBJ1-3; TRBD1 might be the D (5 bases). Trimming took off 1 base at V and 4 bases at J, with 9 bases between the two ends. The CDR3 spans 14 residues. Germline CDR1 reads SGHRS; CDR2 reads YFSETQ. Complete variable domain (other parts from reference TRBV5-1 and TRBJ1-3): KAGVTQTPRYLIKTRGQQVTLSCSPISGHRSVSWYQQTPGQGLQFLFEYFSETQRNKGNFPGRFSGRQFSNSRSEMNVSTLELGDSALYLCASSLQGFGNTIYFGEGSWLTVV.

CDR3 nucleotides: TGCGCCAGCAGCCAAGCGCCTATATACAATGAGCAGTTCTTC. Its protein is CASSQAPIYNEQFF. The chain couples TRBV4-1 to TRBJ2-1; D call uncertain. The CDR3 is made up of 14 amino acids. From germline, CDR1 is MGHRA and CDR2 YSYEKL. Trimming took 1 base from V and 4 from J, leaving 8 bases between them.

The J gene is TRBJ2-1, the V gene TRBV5-1; D may be TRBD2 (5 bases). The CDR3 runs to 16 residues. Germline lookup yields CDR1 SGHRS and CDR2 YFSETQ. Between the trimmed V and J ends, which lost 0 bases and 2 bases, there was a span of 12 bases. The CDR3 protein is CASSLASSTAYNEQFF. CDR3 DNA sequence: TGCGCCAGCAGCTTGGCGTCTAGCACAGCCTACAATGAGCAGTTCTTC.

The chain has TRBV12-5 and TRBJ2-1; 8 bases map to TRBD2. V lost 6 bases, J lost 1 base, and 2 bases stayed unmatched. The CDR3 consists of 14 residues. Germline V lookup: CDR1 LGHNT, CDR2 FRNRAP. CDR3: CASGLAVSYNEQFF. DNA for the CDR3: TGTGCTAGTGGACTAGCGGTTTCCTACAATGAGCAGTTCTTC.

The chain employs TRBV28 and TRBJ1-4, with a tentative D call TRBD1 (5 bases). CDR1 MDHEN and CDR2 SYDVKM come from the germline V gene. This CDR3 region has 15 residues. V dropped 7 bases and J dropped 10 bases, with 22 bases sitting between them. In DNA form, the CDR3 reads TGTGCCAGCAAACTTTCGGGGGTTAGATATGGAAAACTGTTTTTT. Its translation: CASKLSGVRYGKLFF.

This chain joins TRBV5-1 and TRBJ2-1, with D unresolved. The CDR3 has 14 residues. Germline V lookup: CDR1 SGHRS, CDR2 YFSETQ. Between the trimmed V and J ends, which lost 1 base and 8 bases, there was a span of 13 bases. The CDR3 DNA reads TGCGCCAGCAGCTTGAAGGCTGGATTCCATGAGCAGTTCTTC. Translation: CASSLKAGFHEQFF.

This chain connects TRBV7-2 to TRBJ1-5; D ambiguous. This CDR3 has 15 amino acids. Germline V lookup: CDR1 SGHTA, CDR2 FQGNSA. V lost 4 bases and J lost 0, with 10 bases in between. The CDR3 coding sequence is TGTGCCAGCAGCTGGAACATGAATAGCAATCAGCCCCAGCATTTT. This gives the protein CASSWNMNSNQPQHF.

The chain carries TRBV28 and TRBJ1-5; 7 bases are a match to TRBD1. The CDR3 contains 13 residues. The ends lost 2 bases at V and 9 bases at J; junction bases unmatched: 4. Germline lookup yields CDR1 MDHEN and CDR2 SYDVKM. In DNA, the CDR3 is TGTGCCAGCAGTTTAGCGCAGGGGGGGCCCCAGCATTTT. Encoded protein: CASSLAQGGPQHF.

The chain employs TRBV27 and TRBJ2-2; possibly TRBD2 for D (6 bases). The CDR3 is made up of 13 amino acids. V gave up 6 bases and J gave up 4 bases, with 9 bases separating them. The germline gives CDR1 MNHEY, CDR2 SMNVEV (reference sequence). CDR3 sequence (DNA): TGTGCCAGCAGGGAGACTAGCACCGGGGAGCTGTTTTTT. Residues: CASRETSTGELFF.

V usage is TRBV6-6 and J usage is TRBJ2-2, with D perhaps assigned TRBD1 or TRBD2 (5 bases each). The germline V and J ends were trimmed by 0 bases and 5 bases, with 13 bases remaining between them. Germline assignment: CDR1 MNHNY and CDR2 SVGAGI (reference sequence). The CDR3 loop spans 16 amino acids. Here the CDR3 DNA reads TGTGCCAGCAGTTACTCGTTGGCAGAGGGGACCGGGGAGCTGTTTTTT. Its translation is CASSYSLAEGTGELFF.